One sample yielded the 22 T cell receptor beta chains listed below, sequenced in a study of blood T cell repertoires in COVID-19. Clones were read by immunoSEQ multiplex PCR, and TCRdb kept only the in-frame ones, dropping some. The sample contains about 46,000 clones, more than 75% of which appear only once. Material: peripheral blood. The receptors were gathered from a man in his fifties or sixties with active COVID-19.

This chain uses TRBV24-1 with TRBJ2-3, with 7 bases matching TRBD1. The germline V gene has CDR1 KGHDR and CDR2 SFDVKD. The ends lost 3 bases at V and 2 bases at J; junction bases unmatched: 10. The CDR3 consists of 17 residues. The CDR3 nucleotides are TGTGCCACCAGTGATGGACTCCGGGACAGCAACACAGATACGCAGTATTTT. It codes for CATSDGLRDSNTDTQYF.

The chain couples TRBV30 to TRBJ2-1; the D gene is possibly TRBD2 (6 bases). The germline V gene encodes CDR1 GTSNPN and CDR2 SVGIG (reference sequence). V gave up 2 bases and J gave up 3 bases, with 11 bases separating them. The CDR3 contains 14 residues. DNA for the CDR3: TGTGCCTGGAGTAGGGACTTCCTCTACAATGAGCAGTTCTTC. Translation: CAWSRDFLYNEQFF.

This chain connects TRBV9 to TRBJ1-3; TRBD1 aligns across 7 bases. The trim removed 4 bases at V and 4 bases at J, leaving 5 bases unmatched. Germline V lookup: CDR1 SGDLS, CDR2 YYNGEE. The CDR3 is made up of 14 amino acids. The CDR3 nucleotides are TGTGCCAGCAGCCCCGAGGACAGGGGAAACACCATATATTTT. It specifies CASSPEDRGNTIYF. The entire variable domain, with the rest obtained from reference TRBV9 and TRBJ1-3, is as follows: DSGVTQTPKHLITATGQRVTLRCSPRSGDLSVYWYQQSLDQGLQFLIQYYNGEERAKGNILERFSAQQFPDLHSELNLSSLELGDSALYFCASSPEDRGNTIYFGEGSWLTVV.

The chain uses TRBV28 and TRBJ2-5; a possible D gene is TRBD2 (6 bases). The CDR3 extends over 13 amino acids. Deletions cut 5 bases from V and 6 bases from J, with 13 bases between. CDR1 is MDHEN and CDR2 is SYDVKM in the germline V gene. The CDR3 reads CASSVRGSKTQYF. CDR3 coding DNA: TGTGCCAGCAGTGTCCGGGGGTCTAAGACCCAGTACTTC.

The J gene is TRBJ2-7, the V gene TRBV7-2; TRBD1 might be the D (5 bases). The CDR3 runs to 14 residues. Germline CDR1 SGHTA, CDR2 FQGNSA. V lost 5 bases to trimming and J lost 0 bases, with 11 bases between them. Written as DNA, the CDR3 is TGTGCCAGCAGCAGGGGATTCAACTCCTACGAGCAGTACTTC. Encoded protein: CASSRGFNSYEQYF.

The gene calls are TRBV19 and TRBJ2-7; TRBD1 aligns across 9 bases. Trimming removed 4 bases from V and 2 bases from J; junction bases left unmatched: 6. Per germline, CDR1 LNHDA and CDR2 SQIVND (reference sequence). This CDR3 is built from 15 residues. The CDR3 here is CASSTTGTGTYEQYF. The CDR3 coding sequence is TGTGCCAGTAGTACCACCGGGACAGGGACCTACGAGCAGTACTTC.

The CDR3 DNA follows: TGTGCCAGCAGCTTAGAAACTCCAGATACGCAGTATTTT. It is translated as CASSLETPDTQYF. V usage is TRBV7-2 and J usage is TRBJ2-3; D uncertain. Trimming took 1 base from V and 4 from J, leaving 6 bases between them. Per germline, CDR1 SGHTA and CDR2 FQGNSA. The CDR3 length is 13 residues.

This chain uses TRBV16 with TRBJ1-5; D may be TRBD1 (5 bases). CDR3 length: 14 residues. CDR1 KGHSY and CDR2 FQNENV come from the germline V gene. Trimming pared 1 base from V and 9 bases from J, leaving 13 bases between. The CDR3 here is CASSQYRDSGPQHF. The CDR3 DNA follows: TGTGCCAGCAGCCAATACCGGGACTCGGGGCCCCAGCATTTT.

The V and J genes are TRBV7-2 and TRBJ2-3; no reliable D call. Per the germline V gene, CDR1 is SGHTA and CDR2 is FQGNSA. Trimming stripped 4 bases from V and 6 bases from J, with 11 bases between. The CDR3 covers 13 residues. The CDR3 is CASSSHNTDTQYF. As DNA, the CDR3 is TGTGCCAGCAGCTCCCACAATACGGATACGCAGTATTTT.

The gene calls are TRBV18 and TRBJ2-7; 7 nucleotides align to TRBD1. Germline V lookup: CDR1 KGHSH, CDR2 LQKENI. The junction had 7 bases not matched to a gene; V was cut back by 4 bases and J by 1 base. This CDR3 region has 15 residues. The CDR3 DNA is TGTGCCAGCTCACGGTCCGGGACAGCTTCCTACGAGCAGTACTTC. Translation: CASSRSGTASYEQYF.

This chain links TRBV30 with TRBJ1-1; tentatively, D is TRBD1 (5 bases). Germline loops: CDR1 GTSNPN, CDR2 SVGIG (reference sequence). This CDR3 is 11 amino acids long. V was cut by 8 bases and J by 7 bases, with 14 bases left in between. The CDR3 coding sequence is TGTGCCCCAAAAAGACAGTTTGAAGCTTTCTTT. The encoded protein is CAPKRQFEAFF.

The chain has TRBV28 and TRBJ2-2; TRBD2 matches 8 bases. This CDR3 comprises 15 residues. V was pared by 3 bases and J by 7 bases, with 7 bases of the junction left unmatched. Germline-derived CDR1 and CDR2 are MDHEN and SYDVKM. DNA for the CDR3: TGTGCCAGCAGTTTGTCGGGGGGGCGCGGCGGGGAGCTGTTTTTT. Its translation: CASSLSGGRGGELFF.

The chain is built from TRBV18 and TRBJ1-1, with TRBD1 as a possible D gene (5 bases). Trimming removed 3 bases at V and 1 base at J, with 9 bases between. The CDR3 totals 14 residues. Germline values: CDR1 KGHSH, CDR2 LQKENI. In nucleotides, the CDR3 is TGTGCCAGCTCACCGAACGGACAGAACACTGAAGCTTTCTTT. Translating it yields CASSPNGQNTEAFF.

The V and J genes are TRBV12-3 or TRBV12-4 and TRBJ1-4; 8 nucleotides line up with TRBD1. V lost 5 bases, J lost 7 bases, and 3 bases stayed unmatched. This CDR3 has 13 residues. CDR3 sequence (DNA): TGTGCCAGCAGTCGGACAGGGAGTGAAAAACTGTTTTTT. Translating it yields CASSRTGSEKLFF.

The chain has TRBV27 and TRBJ2-7, with D tentatively TRBD1 (5 bases). Trimming stripped 5 bases from V and 6 bases from J, with 14 bases between. There are 13 residues in the CDR3. Germline assignment: CDR1 MNHEY and CDR2 SMNVEV (reference sequence). CDR3 sequence: CASSTQGPGEQYF. DNA of the CDR3: TGTGCCAGCAGTACTCAGGGCCCCGGCGAGCAGTACTTC.

The V call is TRBV6-2 or TRBV6-3, the J call TRBJ1-2, with D uncertain. From germline, CDR1 is MNHEY and CDR2 SVGEGT. Trimming took 0 bases from V and 11 from J, leaving 16 bases between them. The CDR3 is made up of 14 amino acids. CDR3 sequence: CASSYSIKGSGYTF. For the CDR3, the DNA is TGTGCCAGCAGTTACTCGATAAAAGGGTCGGGGTACACCTTC.

The V and J genes are TRBV3-1 (or the pseudogene TRBV3-2) and TRBJ2-3; possibly TRBD1 for D (5 bases). The CDR3 length is 14 residues. V lost 0 bases and J 2 bases, leaving 6 bases between the germline ends. CDR1 is LGHDT, CDR2 YNNKEL, per germline (reference sequence). CDR3 region: CASSQDGATDTQYF. CDR3 nucleotides: TGTGCCAGCAGCCAAGATGGGGCCACAGATACGCAGTATTTT.

The rearrangement uses TRBV5-1 and TRBJ2-1, with D uncertain. The CDR3 consists of 12 residues. Trimming removed 5 bases at V and 4 bases at J, with 7 bases between. CDR1 is SGHRS, CDR2 YFSETQ, per germline. The CDR3 DNA sequence: TGCGCCAGCAGTTACGGGTACAATGAGCAGTTCTTC. The encoded protein is CASSYGYNEQFF.

Of note for this clone: A far more abundant clone sits one base away, making this likely a read error. Other DNA sequences in the sample encode the same CDR3. The chain recombines TRBV5-1 with TRBJ1-2, with D tentatively TRBD1 (5 bases). CDR1 SGHRS and CDR2 YFSETQ come from the germline V gene. The CDR3 is made up of 13 amino acids. Here the CDR3 reads CARRSGGGYGYTF. In nucleotides, the CDR3 is TGCGCCCGCAGGTCGGGGGGGGGCTATGGCTACACCTTC.

The chain recombines TRBV6-1 with TRBJ1-5; a possible D gene is TRBD1 (5 bases). CDR1 and CDR2 from the germline V gene are MNHNS and SASEGT. CDR3 length equals 15 residues. V lost 1 base and J lost 3, with 10 bases in between. CDR3 in DNA: TGTGCCAGCAGTGAAGAGGGGTCCACCAATCAGCCCCAGCATTTT. This translates into CASSEEGSTNQPQHF.

The chain joins TRBV10-2 to TRBJ2-1; 10 nucleotides line up with TRBD2. CDR1 and CDR2 from the germline V gene are WSHSY and SAAADI. The CDR3 has 15 residues. V was pared by 7 bases and J by 2 bases, with 5 bases of the junction left unmatched. CDR3 sequence reads: CASKLAGGPYNEQFF. CDR3 sequence (DNA): TGCGCCAGCAAATTAGCGGGGGGCCCCTACAATGAGCAGTTCTTC.

This clone was observed a single time. The chain has TRBV28 and TRBJ2-7, with TRBD2 matching 11 bases. V shed 6 bases and J 11 bases; nucleotides not matched to a gene: 18. Germline V gives CDR1 MDHEN, CDR2 SYDVKM. CDR3 length: 16 residues. CDR3 residues: CASSLNGRLAGMGEYF. CDR3 coding DNA: TGTGCCAGCAGCCTCAACGGGAGACTAGCGGGAATGGGCGAGTACTTC.